This TCR beta chain is drawn from a study of shared clonotypes between healthy human individuals. Points from the study as a whole: Naive subsets generally had larger estimated richness than memory subsets. In having few donors, the study represented limited genetic and exposure-history diversity.

Trimming removed 5 bases from V and 2 bases from J, with 9 bases in between. This CDR3 is 13 amino acids long. Germline assignment: CDR1 ENHRY and CDR2 SYGVKD. Repertoires were generated with immunoSEQ multiplex PCR, while TCRdb's copy carries only in-frame clones and drops some. The sample lists roughly 2.6 million clones, roughly nine tenths seen once, with roughly 0.14% in the top ten. With regard to this clone: As yet, its antigen is unknown. This specimen includes other DNA sequences encoding the same CDR3.

Within Nashville, Tennessee resided all donors, each a Caucasian adult. Material: naive CD4+ T cells sorted from blood. The subset: CD45RA+ positively selected. This clonotype originated in a man younger than 35 in good health. V is TRBV10-3 and J is TRBJ1-2; no clear D gene. CDR3 region: CAISPTVNYGYTF. In DNA form, the CDR3 reads TGTGCCATCAGTCCGACGGTGAACTATGGCTACACCTTC.